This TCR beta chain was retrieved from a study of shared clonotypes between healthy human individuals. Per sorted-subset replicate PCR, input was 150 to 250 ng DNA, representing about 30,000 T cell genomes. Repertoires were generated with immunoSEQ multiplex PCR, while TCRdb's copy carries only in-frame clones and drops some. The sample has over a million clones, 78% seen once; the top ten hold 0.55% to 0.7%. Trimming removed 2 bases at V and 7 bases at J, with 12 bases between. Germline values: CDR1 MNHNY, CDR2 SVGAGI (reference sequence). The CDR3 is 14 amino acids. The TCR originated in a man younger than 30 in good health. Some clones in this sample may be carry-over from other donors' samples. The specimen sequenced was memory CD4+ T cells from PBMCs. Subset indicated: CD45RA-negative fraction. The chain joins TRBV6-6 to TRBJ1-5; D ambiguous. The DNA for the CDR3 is TGTGCCAGCAGTTACGGTCGGGCTGGCCAGCCCCAGCATTTT. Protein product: CASSYGRAGQPQHF.